The rows below give T cell receptor beta chains drawn from one sample of a study of T cell responses to AZD1222 COVID-19 vaccine. Repertoires were generated with immunoSEQ multiplex PCR, while TCRdb's copy carries only in-frame clones and drops some. The sample includes about 130,000 clones, more than 90% of them seen just once. The specimen comprised peripheral blood, sampled 28 days after the second AZD1222 dose. These TCRs come from an adult who received the AZD1222 COVID-19 vaccine. Both conserved end residues are part of each CDR3. The D gene is left open where the match is weak. Clone size is stated in some rows and not others, as once, few, many or a class when expanded.

TRBJ1-5 | - | TRBV30 | 14 | - | CAWTLDGFNQPQHF | TGTGCCTGGACCCTAGACGGATTCAATCAGCCCCAGCATTTT
TRBJ2-4 | - | TRBV3-1/TRBV3-2 | 12 | - | CASSQEFGQFAF | TGTGCCAGCAGCCAAGAATTCGGACAGTTCGCCTTC
TRBJ2-1 | - | TRBV11-1 | 14 | TRBD2 | CASSSTGGEIEQFF | TGTGCCAGCAGCTCCACCGGGGGGGAGATTGAGCAGTTCTTC
TRBJ1-1 | - | TRBV12-3/TRBV12-4 | 12 | - | CASSPQDSEAFF | TGTGCCAGCAGCCCCCAGGACAGTGAAGCTTTCTTT
TRBJ1-2 | - | TRBV9 | 15 | TRBD1 | CASSGQGQGNYGYTF | TGTGCCAGCAGCGGACAGGGGCAGGGTAACTATGGCTACACCTTC
TRBJ1-1 | - | TRBV28 | 18 | TRBD1 | CASSFRRQGILLDTEAFF | TGTGCCAGCAGTTTTCGAAGACAGGGGATATTATTGGACACTGAAGCTTTCTTT
TRBJ2-7 | - | TRBV19 | 14 | TRBD1 | CASSPRTGSYEQYF | TGTGCCAGTAGTCCGCGGACAGGCTCCTACGAGCAGTACTTC
TRBJ1-2 | - | TRBV5-6 | 16 | - | CASSIVHVGALDGYTF | TGTGCCAGCAGCATTGTGCACGTTGGGGCGTTGGATGGCTACACCTTC
TRBJ1-2 | - | TRBV6-5 | 15 | TRBD1 | CASSYQQGTSYGYTF | TGTGCCAGCAGTTACCAACAGGGGACTTCCTATGGCTACACCTTC
TRBJ1-2 | once | TRBV5-4 | 13 | - | CASSFQIPYGYTF | TGTGCCAGCAGCTTCCAGATTCCCTATGGCTACACCTTC
TRBJ1-6 | - | TRBV27 | 15 | TRBD1 | CASSLSDRGNSPLHF | TGTGCCAGCAGTTTGTCCGACAGGGGAAATTCACCCCTCCACTTT
TRBJ1-1 | - | TRBV7-9 | 13 | - | CASSPMINTEAFF | TGTGCCAGCAGCCCTATGATAAACACTGAAGCTTTCTTT
TRBJ1-6 | - | TRBV4-1 | 14 | - | CASSQQGRNSPLHF | TGCGCCAGCAGCCAGCAGGGTAGAAATTCACCCCTCCACTTT
TRBJ2-3 | - | TRBV11-3 | 20 | TRBD2 | CASSLDGLAGGVWVADTQYF | TGTGCCAGCAGCTTAGATGGTCTAGCGGGAGGAGTGTGGGTAGCAGATACGCAGTATTTT
TRBJ1-6 | - | TRBV9 | 16 | - | CASSVGLAGPNSPLHF | TGTGCCAGCAGCGTAGGGTTGGCGGGACCTAATTCACCCCTCCACTTT
TRBJ2-1 | once | TRBV4-1 | 17 | TRBD1 | CASSKGTGQGASNEQFF | TGCGCCAGCAGCAAAGGAACGGGACAGGGGGCTTCCAATGAGCAGTTCTTC
TRBJ2-7 | - | TRBV3-1/TRBV3-2 | 15 | - | CASSQRADSSYEQYF | TGTGCCAGCAGCCAAAGGGCGGATAGCTCCTACGAGCAGTACTTC
TRBJ2-7 | few | TRBV5-4 | 13 | - | CASSSATGYEQYF | TGTGCCAGCAGCTCGGCGACAGGCTACGAGCAGTACTTC
TRBJ1-1 | few | TRBV9 | 14 | - | CASSAQGRFSEAFF | TGTGCCAGCAGCGCACAGGGAAGATTCAGTGAAGCTTTCTTT
TRBJ2-3 | once | TRBV7-9 | 13 | - | CASADERTDTQYF | TGTGCCAGCGCTGACGAGAGGACAGATACGCAGTATTTT
TRBJ1-5 | - | TRBV9 | 13 | - | CASSADSYQPQHF | TGTGCCAGCAGCGCGGACAGCTATCAGCCCCAGCATTTT
TRBJ2-3 | - | TRBV5-6 | 13 | - | CASSAAVTDTQYF | TGTGCCAGCAGCGCGGCGGTTACAGATACGCAGTATTTT
TRBJ1-1 | - | TRBV19 | 14 | - | CASSGSGTHTEAFF | TGTGCCAGTAGTGGGTCAGGGACGCACACTGAAGCTTTCTTT
TRBJ2-5 | - | TRBV19 | 20 | TRBD1 | CASSIPMGAGGEGIQETQYF | TGTGCCAGTAGTATCCCCATGGGAGCAGGGGGTGAGGGAATCCAAGAGACCCAGTACTTC
TRBJ1-1 | - | TRBV29-1 | 16 | - | CSVSTSGGGLGTEAFF | TGCAGCGTTAGCACGAGCGGTGGGGGGTTAGGCACTGAAGCTTTCTTT
TRBJ1-5 | once | TRBV18 | 15 | - | CASSPDLGPNQPQHF | TGTGCCAGCTCACCAGACCTGGGACCCAATCAGCCCCAGCATTTT
TRBJ2-5 | - | TRBV15 | 14 | TRBD1 | CATSPRTGHETQYF | TGTGCCACCAGCCCCCGGACAGGGCACGAGACCCAGTACTTC
TRBJ1-5 | few | TRBV7-2 | 14 | - | CASSLVGVGQPQHF | TGTGCCAGCAGCTTAGTCGGAGTAGGTCAGCCCCAGCATTTT
TRBJ2-7 | - | TRBV6-5 | 13 | - | CASSYSRGYEQYF | TGTGCCAGCAGTTACTCGAGGGGCTACGAGCAGTACTTC
TRBJ1-4 | - | TRBV27 | 15 | - | CASRTSWGMGEKLFF | TGTGCCAGCAGGACTTCATGGGGAATGGGGGAAAAACTGTTTTTT
TRBJ1-5 | - | TRBV10-3 | 13 | - | CAIKGGASQPQHF | TGTGCCATCAAAGGAGGGGCCTCACAGCCCCAGCATTTT
TRBJ1-1 | - | TRBV12-5 | 13 | - | CASGQMGPTEAFF | TGTGCTAGTGGTCAAATGGGACCCACTGAAGCTTTCTTT
TRBJ1-1 | - | TRBV2 | 14 | TRBD1 | CASSGQVMNTEAFF | TGTGCCAGCAGCGGACAGGTAATGAACACTGAAGCTTTCTTT
TRBJ2-3 | - | TRBV30 | 12 | - | CAWGRGTDTQYF | TGTGCCTGGGGACGGGGCACAGATACGCAGTATTTT
TRBJ1-2 | - | TRBV6-6 | 15 | - | CASTKNFPGVSGYTF | TGTGCCAGCACTAAAAACTTTCCAGGGGTTAGTGGCTACACCTTC
TRBJ2-3 | - | TRBV4-1 | 14 | - | CASSQEWGSSTQYF | TGCGCCAGCAGCCAAGAGTGGGGGTCCTCAACGCAGTATTTT
TRBJ1-1 | - | TRBV27 | 14 | TRBD1 | CASSLGTGVTEAFF | TGTGCCAGCAGTTTAGGGACAGGGGTGACTGAAGCTTTCTTT
TRBJ1-2 | few | TRBV10-3 | 15 | TRBD1 | CAISAGQGARYGYTF | TGTGCCATCAGTGCGGGACAGGGGGCGCGATATGGCTACACCTTC
TRBJ2-7 | - | TRBV7-9 | 16 | - | CASSLGFPGVHYEQYF | TGTGCCAGCAGCTTGGGGTTTCCAGGGGTACACTACGAGCAGTACTTC
TRBJ2-5 | once | TRBV11-3 | 16 | - | CASSLLGGPGQETQYF | TGTGCCAGCAGCTTATTAGGTGGGCCAGGACAAGAGACCCAGTACTTC
TRBJ2-7 | few | TRBV5-1 | 15 | - | CASSLVGGQGGEQYF | TGCGCCAGCAGCTTGGTTGGGGGCCAGGGTGGGGAGCAGTACTTC
TRBJ1-4 | - | TRBV30 | 13 | - | CAWSGSGAGKLFF | TGTGCCTGGAGTGGCAGTGGGGCTGGAAAACTGTTTTTT
TRBJ2-1 | - | TRBV24-1 | 17 | TRBD2 | CATSARAGLAGVNEQFF | TGTGCCACCAGTGCGCGGGCGGGACTAGCGGGAGTCAATGAGCAGTTCTTC
TRBJ1-1 | few | TRBV9 | 17 | - | CASSVAPAGRPNTEAFF | TGTGCCAGCAGCGTAGCTCCGGCAGGGAGACCGAACACTGAAGCTTTCTTT
TRBJ2-1 | - | TRBV5-1 | 15 | TRBD1 | CASSSETGIYNEQFF | TGCGCCAGCAGCAGCGAGACAGGGATCTACAATGAGCAGTTCTTC
TRBJ1-5 | - | TRBV30 | 12 | - | CAWSFDHQPQHF | TGTGCCTGGAGTTTTGACCATCAGCCCCAGCATTTT